This T cell receptor (beta chain) was sequenced during a study of shared clonotypes between healthy human individuals. Study-wide findings and caveats: Naive subsets generally exceeded memory subsets in estimated richness.

Naivety among CD8 cells was defined by CD45RO negativity and positive CCR7 selection, thereby excluding terminally differentiated effector memory CD45RA+ cells. The donors, all of them Caucasian adults, lived in Nashville, Tennessee. With respect to this clone: What it binds is not known.

CDR1 is SGHTA, CDR2 FQGNSA, per germline. J lost 4 bases, V lost 2 bases, and 9 bases had no gene match. This CDR3 contains 17 residues. Using immunoSEQ multiplex PCR, the repertoire was profiled, and TCRdb retains in-frame clones only, with some absent. The repertoire consists of some 2 million clones, with approximately 94% occurring once and the leading ten covering about 1.1%. Sequenced material: naive CD8+ T cells sorted from blood. This receptor was identified in a man younger than 35 in good health. The chain couples TRBV7-2 to TRBJ2-2, with TRBD2 identical over 8 bases. The CDR3 region is CASSLSSGSEGTGELFF. The CDR3 coding sequence is TGTGCCAGCAGCTTATCCAGCGGGAGTGAGGGCACCGGGGAGCTGTTTTTT.